Only a few counts were recorded for the clone carrying this T cell receptor (beta chain). The length of the CDR3 is 14 residues. Germline loops: CDR1 SGHRS, CDR2 YFSETQ. V lost 5 bases to trimming and J lost 1 base; unmatched junction nucleotides: 5. The data were produced by immunoSEQ multiplex PCR, yet TCRdb's version contains in-frame clones alone and is incomplete. The profile shows tens of thousands of clones, 78% of them singletons. These data come from a study of blood T cell repertoires in COVID-19. Sequencing input: peripheral blood. The TCR comes from a man aged 80 or over with acute or convalescent COVID-19. The V gene is TRBV5-1, the J gene TRBJ2-7; 8 nucleotides line up with TRBD1. The CDR3 DNA sequence: TGCGCCAGCAGGCCAGGGACAGGATCCTACGAGCAGTACTTC. Amino acid sequence: CASRPGTGSYEQYF.